Sequencing of this T cell receptor (beta chain) was carried out in a study of blood T cell repertoires in COVID-19. Methods used by the authors: By means of reference gene primer amplification, nucleated cell counts were estimated. The protocol was immunoSEQ multiplex PCR, while the TCRdb copy is restricted to in-frame clones and leaves out a portion. For V, J and clone size, that table is used; D and trimming come from the DNA. The table has more than 300,000 clones, roughly 91% seen once; the top ten hold almost 9.5%. The cohort comprised adults aged 18 to 89 years residing in about two dozen US areas. Cohorts were based on clinical histories the participants reported. Recovered Cohort 3 donors showed two negative PCRs, clearance, or symptom resolution. This receptor was identified in a woman aged 25 to 39 who had recovered from COVID-19. The sequencing sample was made of PBMCs or T cells enriched from blood (not recorded which).

CDR3 residues: CASRTSSGIPGDYGYTF. Here the CDR3 DNA reads TGTGCCAGCAGAACCAGCTCCGGGATCCCTGGAGACTATGGCTACACCTTC. The chain has TRBV3-1 (or the pseudogene TRBV3-2) and TRBJ1-2; unclear D gene. This CDR3 has 17 residues. CDR1 and CDR2 (germline): LGHDT, YNNKEL (reference sequence). Trimming stripped 6 bases from V and 3 bases from J, with 23 bases between.